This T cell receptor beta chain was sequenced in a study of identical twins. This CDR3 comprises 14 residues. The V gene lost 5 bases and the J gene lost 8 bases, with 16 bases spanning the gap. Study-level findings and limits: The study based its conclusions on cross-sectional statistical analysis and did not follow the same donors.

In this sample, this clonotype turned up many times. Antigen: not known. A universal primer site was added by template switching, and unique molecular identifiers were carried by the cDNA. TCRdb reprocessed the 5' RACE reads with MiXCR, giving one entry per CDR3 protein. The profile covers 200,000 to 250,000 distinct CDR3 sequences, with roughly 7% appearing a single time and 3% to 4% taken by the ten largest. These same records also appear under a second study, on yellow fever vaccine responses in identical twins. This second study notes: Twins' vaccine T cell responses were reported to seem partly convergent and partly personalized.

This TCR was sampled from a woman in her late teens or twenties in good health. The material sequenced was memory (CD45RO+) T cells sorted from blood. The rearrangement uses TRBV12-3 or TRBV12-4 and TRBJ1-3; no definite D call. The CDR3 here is CASSPRHHVDTIYF. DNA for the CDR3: TGTGCCAGCAGTCCCCGACATCATGTAGACACCATATATTTT.